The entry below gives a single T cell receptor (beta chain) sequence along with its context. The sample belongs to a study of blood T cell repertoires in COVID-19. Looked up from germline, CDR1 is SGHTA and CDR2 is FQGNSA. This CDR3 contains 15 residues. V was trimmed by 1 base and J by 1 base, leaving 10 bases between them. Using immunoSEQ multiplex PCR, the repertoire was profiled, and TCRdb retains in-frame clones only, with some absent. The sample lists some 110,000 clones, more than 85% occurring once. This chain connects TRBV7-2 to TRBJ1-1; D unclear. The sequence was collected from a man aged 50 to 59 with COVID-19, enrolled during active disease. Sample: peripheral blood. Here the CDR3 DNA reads TGTGCCAGCAGCTTAGATTCCGGTGGGAACACTGAAGCTTTCTTT. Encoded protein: CASSLDSGGNTEAFF.